The sequence of this TCR beta chain was determined in a study of glioma-infiltrating T cells. The table lists this clonotype with many counts. Its antigen is undetermined. Using RNA template, CDR3s of TCR alpha and beta were amplified with iRepertoire arm-PCR. TCRdb reanalysed the multiplex PCR reads using MiXCR and keeps one entry per CDR3 protein. The data hold 300,000 to 450,000 distinct CDR3 sequences, with 41% observed a single time. Study findings and constraints: CDR3 overlap between tissue and blood was very small. Non-neoplastic patients had below-expected tissue-blood divergence, while all gliomas exceeded expectation.

Germline V CDR1 and CDR2: MNHNS, SASEGT. The CDR3 consists of 13 residues. Trimming removed 7 bases at V and 4 bases at J, with 13 bases between. The sequence was collected from a human donor with low-grade glioma or glioblastoma, undergoing nonglioma brain surgery, or in good health (not recorded which). The chain has TRBV6-1 and TRBJ1-2; TRBD1 is a possible D gene (6 bases). Sequencing used glioma tissue, nonneoplastic brain tissue, or PBMCs (not recorded which). The CDR3 loop is CASTPGTTYGYTF. Written as DNA, the CDR3 is TGTGCCAGCACCCCCGGGACAACCTATGGCTACACCTTC.